This T cell receptor (beta chain) was captured by sequencing in a study of shared clonotypes between healthy human individuals. On the study more broadly: Every donor yielded three CD4 naive, three CD4 memory, two CD8 naive and one CD8 memory plate.

Unmatched junction bases numbered 4, after V lost 4 bases and J lost 2 bases. The CDR3 extends over 15 amino acids. CDR1 is ENHRY and CDR2 is SYGVKD in the germline V gene. Study findings and constraints: Sampling included only blood; tissue repertoires likely differ.

Produced via immunoSEQ multiplex PCR; TCRdb's table is partial and in-frame only. The sample has about 2.4 million clones; under 95% are singletons. Comment on this clone: Its antigen is not identified.

The V call is TRBV10-3, the J call TRBJ2-7; TRBD2 agrees at 11 bases. Source material: naive CD4+ T cells from PBMCs. Regarding subset: CD45RA+ positively selected. The TCR sequence derives from a young man in good health. Some clones in this sample may be carry-over from other donors' samples. The CDR3 protein is CAISGGLADTYEQYF. The CDR3 DNA sequence: TGTGCCATCAGTGGGGGACTAGCGGATACCTACGAGCAGTACTTC.